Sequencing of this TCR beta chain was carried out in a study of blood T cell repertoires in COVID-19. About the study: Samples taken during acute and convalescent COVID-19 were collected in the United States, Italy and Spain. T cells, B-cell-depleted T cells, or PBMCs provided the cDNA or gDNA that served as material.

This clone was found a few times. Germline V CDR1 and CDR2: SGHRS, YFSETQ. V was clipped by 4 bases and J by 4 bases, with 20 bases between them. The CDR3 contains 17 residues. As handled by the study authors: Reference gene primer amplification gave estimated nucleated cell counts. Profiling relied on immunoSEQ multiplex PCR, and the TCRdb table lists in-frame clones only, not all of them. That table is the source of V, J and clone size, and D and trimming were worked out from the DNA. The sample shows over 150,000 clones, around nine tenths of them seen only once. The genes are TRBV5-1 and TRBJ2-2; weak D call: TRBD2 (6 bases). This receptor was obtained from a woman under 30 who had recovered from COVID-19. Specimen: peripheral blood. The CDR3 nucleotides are TGCGCCAGCAGCGCATTTACTAGCTCTACCGTCACCGGGGAGCTGTTTTTT. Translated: CASSAFTSSTVTGELFF.